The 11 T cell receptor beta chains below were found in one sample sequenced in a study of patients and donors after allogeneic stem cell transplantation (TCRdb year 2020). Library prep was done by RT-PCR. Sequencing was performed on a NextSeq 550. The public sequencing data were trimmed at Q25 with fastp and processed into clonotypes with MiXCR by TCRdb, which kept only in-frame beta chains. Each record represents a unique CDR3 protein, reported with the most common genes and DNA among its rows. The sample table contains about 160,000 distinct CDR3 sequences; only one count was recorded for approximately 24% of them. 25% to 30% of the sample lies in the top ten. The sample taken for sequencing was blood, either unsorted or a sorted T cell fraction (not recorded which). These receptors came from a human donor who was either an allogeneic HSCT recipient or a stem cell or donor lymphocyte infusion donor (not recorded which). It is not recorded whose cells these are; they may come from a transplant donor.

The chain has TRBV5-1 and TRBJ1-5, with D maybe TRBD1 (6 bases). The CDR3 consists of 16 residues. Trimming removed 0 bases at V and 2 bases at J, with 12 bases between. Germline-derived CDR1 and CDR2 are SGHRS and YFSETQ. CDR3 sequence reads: CASSLVPGVRNQPQHF. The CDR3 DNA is TGCGCCAGCAGCTTGGTTCCAGGGGTTCGCAATCAGCCCCAGCATTTT.

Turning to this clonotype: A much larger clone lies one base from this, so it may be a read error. The CDR3: CASSTGYNNQPQHF. The CDR3 DNA is TGTGCCAGCAGTACCGGATATAACAATCAGCCCCAGCATTTT. The chain joins TRBV28 to TRBJ1-5; D gene unclear. Germline CDR1 reads MDHEN; CDR2 reads SYDVKM. The length of the CDR3 is 14 residues. The germline V and J ends were trimmed by 5 bases and 3 bases, with 11 bases remaining between them.

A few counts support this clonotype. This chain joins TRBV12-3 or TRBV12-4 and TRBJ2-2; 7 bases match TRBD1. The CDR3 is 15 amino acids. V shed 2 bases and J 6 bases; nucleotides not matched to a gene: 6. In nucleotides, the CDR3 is TGTGCCAGCAGTTTAACCTACAGGGGTGCCGGGGAGCTGTTTTTT. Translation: CASSLTYRGAGELFF.

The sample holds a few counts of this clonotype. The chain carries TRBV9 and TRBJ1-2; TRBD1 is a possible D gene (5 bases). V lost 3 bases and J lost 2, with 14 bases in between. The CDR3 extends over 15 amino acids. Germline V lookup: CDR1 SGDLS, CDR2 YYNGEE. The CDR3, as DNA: TGTGCCAGCAGCGCGGTCGGCAGGGCCAACTATGGCTACACCTTC. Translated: CASSAVGRANYGYTF.

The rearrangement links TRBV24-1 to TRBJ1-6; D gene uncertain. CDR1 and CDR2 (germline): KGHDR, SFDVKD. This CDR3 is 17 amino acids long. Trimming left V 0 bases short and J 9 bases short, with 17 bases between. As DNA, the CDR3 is TGTGCCACCAGTGATTTGAAGGGCAGAGCCCTCGGTTCACCCCTCCACTTT. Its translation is CATSDLKGRALGSPLHF.

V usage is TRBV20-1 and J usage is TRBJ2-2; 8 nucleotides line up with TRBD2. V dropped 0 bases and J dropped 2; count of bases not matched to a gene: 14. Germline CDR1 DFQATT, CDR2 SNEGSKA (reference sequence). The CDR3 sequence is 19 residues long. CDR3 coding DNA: TGCAGTGCTAGAGATTGGGGTAGCGGGACGTCAAAAAACACCGGGGAGCTGTTTTTT. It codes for CSARDWGSGTSKNTGELFF.

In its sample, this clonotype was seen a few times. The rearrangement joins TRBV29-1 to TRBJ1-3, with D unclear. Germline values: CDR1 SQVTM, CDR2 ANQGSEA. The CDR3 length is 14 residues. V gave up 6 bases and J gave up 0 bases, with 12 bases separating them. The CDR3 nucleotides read TGCAGCGTGAAAACGACCAGCTCTGGAAACACCATATATTTT. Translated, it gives CSVKTTSSGNTIYF.

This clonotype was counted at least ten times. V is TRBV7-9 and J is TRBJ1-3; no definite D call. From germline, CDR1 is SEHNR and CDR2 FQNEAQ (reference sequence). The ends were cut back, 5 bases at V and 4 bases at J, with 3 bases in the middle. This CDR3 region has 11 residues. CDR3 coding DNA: TGTGCCAGCAGCCAAGGAAACACCATATATTTT. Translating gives CASSQGNTIYF.

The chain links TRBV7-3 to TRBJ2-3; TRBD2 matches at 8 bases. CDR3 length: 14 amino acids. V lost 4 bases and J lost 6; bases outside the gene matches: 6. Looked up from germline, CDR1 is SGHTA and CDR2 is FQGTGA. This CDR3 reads CASSSRSGGDTQYF. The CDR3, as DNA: TGTGCCAGCAGCTCCCGGTCGGGGGGGGATACGCAGTATTTT.

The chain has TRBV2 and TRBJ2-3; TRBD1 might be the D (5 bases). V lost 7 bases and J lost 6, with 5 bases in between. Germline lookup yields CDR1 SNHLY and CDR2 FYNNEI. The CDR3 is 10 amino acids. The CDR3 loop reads CASKGDTQYF. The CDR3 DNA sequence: TGTGCCAGCAAGGGGGATACGCAGTATTTT.

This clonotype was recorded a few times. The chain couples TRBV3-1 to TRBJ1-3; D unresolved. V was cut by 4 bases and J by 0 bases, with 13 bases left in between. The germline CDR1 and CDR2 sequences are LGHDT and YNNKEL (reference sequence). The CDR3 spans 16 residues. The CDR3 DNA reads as TGTGCCAGCAGCCCCGCGCCCACCTCCTCTGGAAACACCATATATTTT. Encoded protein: CASSPAPTSSGNTIYF.